This T cell receptor beta chain was captured in a study of shared clonotypes between healthy human individuals. A split of CD4+ cells into CD45RA+ naive and CD45RA-negative memory subsets was performed. The protocol was immunoSEQ multiplex PCR, while the TCRdb copy is restricted to in-frame clones and leaves out a portion. Here the sample spans fewer than 200,000 clones, just under 95% being singletons. The receptor comes from a woman in her thirties in good health. The source material was naive CD4+ T cells sorted from blood. The subset was: CD45RA+ positively selected.

DNA of the CDR3: TGTGCCAGCAGCAAAGGGGCCAGGGCAACATCCTACGAGCAGTACTTC. Translating gives CASSKGARATSYEQYF. V is TRBV21-1 and J is TRBJ2-7; the table's D call, TRBD1, was not checked against the DNA. TRBV21-1 is designated a pseudogene. This CDR3 spans 16 amino acids.